Below are 32 T cell receptor beta chains sequenced from a single sample in a study of blood T cell repertoires in COVID-19 (dated by TCRdb to about 2020). Library method: the immunoSEQ multiplex PCR assay. Imported from immuneACCESS, the table was reduced by TCRdb to in-frame sequences with V and J called. These copies leave out some clones; in studies compared against another copy, an unresolved V gene accounts for under half, and the cause of the remainder is not known. The sample data list 150,000 or so clones, and roughly four fifths of these were observed just once. The ten largest make up approximately 16% of the sample. The sequenced material came from peripheral blood. The source is a human donor with acute or convalescent COVID-19. The donor label of this sample is uncertain.

The V and J genes are TRBV7-9 and TRBJ2-7, with 7 nucleotides matching TRBD1. With V trimmed by 5 bases and J by 0 bases, 1 base remained unmatched. Germline values: CDR1 SEHNR, CDR2 FQNEAQ (reference sequence). The CDR3 spans 13 residues. Here the CDR3 reads CASSRDSSYEQYF. The CDR3 bases are TGTGCCAGCAGCCGGGACAGCTCCTACGAGCAGTACTTC.

The chain uses TRBV5-1 and TRBJ2-3, with TRBD2 matching 13 bases. Germline V CDR1 and CDR2: SGHRS, YFSETQ. The CDR3 loop spans 16 amino acids. The trim removed 0 bases at V and 6 bases at J, leaving 4 bases unmatched. CDR3 nucleotides: TGCGCCAGCAGCTTGGGTACTAGCGGGGGGGCTGATACGCAGTATTTT. It codes for CASSLGTSGGADTQYF.

The J gene is TRBJ1-1, the V gene TRBV21-1. TRBV21-1 is flagged as a pseudogene. This CDR3 contains 17 residues. The CDR3 region is CASSKAQDSGGHTEAFF. CDR3 sequence (DNA): TGTGCCAGCAGCAAAGCGCAAGATTCGGGGGGCCACACTGAAGCTTTCTTT.

The chain carries TRBV3-1 (or the pseudogene TRBV3-2) and TRBJ1-2, with D maybe TRBD1 (5 bases). The CDR3 is made up of 13 amino acids. Germline V lookup: CDR1 LGHDT, CDR2 YNNKEL (reference sequence). V was clipped by 3 bases and J by 2 bases, with 7 bases between them. The CDR3 here is CASSHRGNYGYTF. The CDR3 DNA reads as TGTGCCAGCAGCCATAGGGGAAACTATGGCTACACCTTC.

This clone was seen just once. The chain has TRBV2 and TRBJ1-4; TRBD1 aligns across 7 bases. There are 13 residues in the CDR3. V was clipped by 6 bases and J by 5 bases; unmatched bases: 3. Germline V lookup: CDR1 SNHLY, CDR2 FYNNEI. The CDR3 loop is CASRQGRNEKLFF. DNA of the CDR3: TGTGCCAGCAGACAGGGGCGAAATGAAAAACTGTTTTTT.

This clone occurred a few times. The rearrangement joins TRBV5-1 to TRBJ1-4, with TRBD1 as a possible D gene (5 bases). Germline V gene lookup returns CDR1 SGHRS and CDR2 YFSETQ. This CDR3 is 14 amino acids long. The germline V and J ends were trimmed by 5 bases and 2 bases, with 10 bases remaining between them. The CDR3: CASRWTQTNEKLFF. For the CDR3, the DNA is TGCGCCAGCAGGTGGACACAGACTAATGAAAAACTGTTTTTT.

This chain connects TRBV19 to TRBJ1-6; no definite D call. V was clipped by 3 bases and J by 0 bases, with 3 bases between them. CDR3 length: 14 amino acids. Germline V gene data show CDR1 as LNHDA and CDR2 as SQIVND (reference sequence). The CDR3 spells CASSISSYNSPLHF. The CDR3 region has the DNA TGTGCCAGTAGTATTAGCTCCTATAATTCACCCCTCCACTTT.

The chain employs TRBV6-5 and TRBJ1-2; the match to TRBD1 covers 11 bases. Trimming took 6 bases from V and 3 from J; bases not matched to a gene: 3. The germline CDR1 and CDR2 sequences are MNHEY and SVGAGI. CDR3 size: 14 residues. For the CDR3, the DNA is TGTGCCAGCAGGGGGACAGGGGGGGACTATGGCTACACCTTC. It encodes CASRGTGGDYGYTF.

V usage is TRBV30 and J usage is TRBJ1-2; D may be TRBD1 (6 bases). V was clipped by 5 bases and J by 7 bases, with 14 bases between them. This CDR3 has 12 amino acids. Germline V gene lookup returns CDR1 GTSNPN and CDR2 SVGIG (reference sequence). CDR3 protein: CAWGTGSGGYTF. As DNA, the CDR3 is TGTGCCTGGGGAACAGGGTCGGGTGGCTACACCTTC.

The chain links TRBV6-5 to TRBJ1-2, with 8 nucleotides matching TRBD1. This CDR3 comprises 15 residues. V lost 5 bases, J lost 1 base, and 6 bases stayed unmatched. Germline loops: CDR1 MNHEY, CDR2 SVGAGI. The CDR3 DNA sequence: TGTGCCAGCAGTATAACAGGGGGTAGTAACTATGGCTACACCTTC. Translation gives CASSITGGSNYGYTF.

This chain links TRBV18 with TRBJ1-1, with no clear D. CDR3 length: 12 amino acids. CDR1 is KGHSH and CDR2 is LQKENI in the germline V gene. V dropped 7 bases and J dropped 5 bases, with 11 bases sitting between them. CDR3 protein: CASLTSGTEAFF. As DNA, the CDR3 is TGTGCCAGCTTGACCTCGGGGACTGAAGCTTTCTTT.

The chain uses TRBV30 and TRBJ1-2, with TRBD1 as a possible D gene (6 bases). The CDR3 is 14 residues long. The V end lost 3 bases, the J end lost 4 bases, and 15 bases lay between the germline ends. The germline V gene has CDR1 GTSNPN and CDR2 SVGIG (reference sequence). CDR3 residues: CAWSQYRVAYGYTF. The CDR3 DNA sequence: TGTGCCTGGAGCCAATACAGGGTAGCCTATGGCTACACCTTC.

This chain uses TRBV9 with TRBJ2-7, with 7 nucleotides matching TRBD2. Germline V gives CDR1 SGDLS, CDR2 YYNGEE. The CDR3 sequence is 14 residues long. The V and J ends lost 4 bases and 3 bases, in that order; junction bases with no gene match: 7. This CDR3 is CASSSQRGDYEQYF. CDR3 nucleotide sequence: TGTGCCAGCAGCTCCCAGCGGGGTGACTACGAGCAGTACTTC.

This clone was observed a few times. This chain links TRBV5-1 with TRBJ2-3; TRBD2 might be the D (5 bases). V lost 5 bases and J lost 2, with 12 bases in between. Germline V gene sequence: CDR1 SGHRS, CDR2 YFSETQ. The CDR3 length is 14 residues. The CDR3 nucleotides are TGCGCCAGCAGGGCACGGGATTACACAGATACGCAGTATTTT. Its translation: CASRARDYTDTQYF.

The rearrangement links TRBV30 to TRBJ2-7; D might be TRBD1 (8 bases). Germline loops: CDR1 GTSNPN, CDR2 SVGIG (reference sequence). Trimming stripped 0 bases from V and 1 base from J, with 16 bases between. The CDR3 loop spans 16 amino acids. The CDR3 DNA reads TGTGCCTGGAGTGTACCCCACAGGGGGGGGTCCTACGAGCAGTACTTC. Amino acid sequence: CAWSVPHRGGSYEQYF.

This sequence joins TRBV24-1 and TRBJ1-1; D is unresolved. Germline assignment: CDR1 KGHDR and CDR2 SFDVKD. The CDR3 has 12 residues. Trimming pared 4 bases from V and 8 bases from J, leaving 10 bases between. In DNA form, the CDR3 reads TGTGCCACCAGTGAAGCGGCCCTCGAAGCTTTCTTT. It is translated as CATSEAALEAFF.

This clone appeared many times. The V gene is TRBV27, the J gene TRBJ1-4; no definite D call. The V end was cut by 6 bases, the J end by 7 bases, with 12 bases between. This CDR3 has 13 residues. Germline-derived CDR1 and CDR2 are MNHEY and SMNVEV (reference sequence). The DNA of the CDR3 is TGTGCCAGCAGAATGGGAGCCGGTGAAAAACTGTTTTTT. Encoded protein: CASRMGAGEKLFF.

The rearrangement uses TRBV19 and TRBJ1-5; D unclear. This CDR3 spans 16 amino acids. Germline loops: CDR1 LNHDA, CDR2 SQIVND (reference sequence). The V gene lost 2 bases and the J gene lost 0 bases, with 11 bases spanning the gap. The CDR3, as DNA: TGTGCCAGTAGTATAACGTGGCGAGGTAGCAATCAGCCCCAGCATTTT. This gives the protein CASSITWRGSNQPQHF.

The rearrangement joins TRBV6-4 to TRBJ1-1; TRBD1 might be the D (6 bases). Trimming shortened V by 6 bases and J by 1 base, and 9 bases separated the two germline ends. Per the germline V gene, CDR1 is MRHNA and CDR2 is SNTAGT. This CDR3 contains 13 residues. The CDR3 protein is CASSKQGNTEAFF. CDR3 sequence (DNA): TGTGCCAGCAGCAAACAGGGGAACACTGAAGCTTTCTTT.

This chain joins TRBV19 and TRBJ2-2, with D uncertain. This CDR3 has 13 residues. In germline, CDR1 is LNHDA, CDR2 SQIVND (reference sequence). V was cut by 4 bases and J by 7 bases, with 10 bases left in between. This chain's CDR3 is CASSTARFGELFF. The CDR3 coding sequence is TGTGCCAGTAGTACTGCTAGGTTCGGGGAGCTGTTTTTT.

V and J are TRBV6-5 and TRBJ2-5; tentatively, D is TRBD1 (6 bases). Germline-derived CDR1 and CDR2 are MNHEY and SVGAGI. V was trimmed by 4 bases and J by 2 bases, leaving 14 bases between them. CDR3 size: 15 residues. CDR3 bases: TGTGCCAGCAGTTCCGCAGGGGTACGGCAAGAGACCCAGTACTTC. Translation gives CASSSAGVRQETQYF.

CDR3 loop: CASSQTSLWDTSYEQYF. CDR3 in DNA: TGTGCCAGCTCCCAGACCTCACTCTGGGACACCTCCTACGAGCAGTACTTC. This chain connects TRBV5-8 to TRBJ2-7; tentatively, D is TRBD1 (6 bases). CDR3 length: 17 amino acids. The germline V gene has CDR1 SGHTS and CDR2 YDEGEE. V was trimmed by 7 bases and J by 0 bases, leaving 23 bases between them.

This CDR3 reads CASSPLRGRSNYGYTF. CDR3 sequence (DNA): TGTGCCAGCAGCCCCCTCAGGGGGCGATCTAACTATGGCTACACCTTC. This chain connects TRBV7-9 to TRBJ1-2; 8 nucleotides line up with TRBD1. V trimming: 5 bases; J trimming: 0 bases; junction bases outside the gene matches: 8. This CDR3 comprises 16 residues. The germline gives CDR1 SEHNR, CDR2 FQNEAQ (reference sequence).

This clone has only one observation. The chain carries TRBV10-1 and TRBJ2-7; D remains unclear. V was shortened by 2 bases and J by 0 bases, with 8 bases between the two germline ends. Germline V gene data show CDR1 as WNHNN and CDR2 as SYGVQD (reference sequence). The CDR3 is 14 residues long. CDR3 in amino acids: CASSEPGGSYEQYF. CDR3 DNA: TGCGCCAGCAGTGAGCCGGGTGGCTCCTACGAGCAGTACTTC.

V and J are TRBV5-1 and TRBJ1-1, with 7 bases lining up with TRBD1. Trimming removed 2 bases from V and 7 bases from J; junction bases left unmatched: 2. The CDR3 is 12 residues long. Germline assignment: CDR1 SGHRS and CDR2 YFSETQ. CDR3 coding DNA: TGCGCCAGCAGCTTCGGGACAGATGAAGCTTTCTTT. Translation: CASSFGTDEAFF.

The rearrangement uses TRBV12-3 or TRBV12-4 and TRBJ2-7; D may be TRBD2 (5 bases). V lost 3 bases and J lost 2, with 5 bases in between. The CDR3 is 12 amino acids. This CDR3 is CASSFGTYEQYF. The CDR3 coding sequence is TGTGCCAGCAGTTTCGGGACCTACGAGCAGTACTTC.

The CDR3 DNA follows: TGTGCCTCAAGGGGACAGGGGAACACCGGGGAGCTGTTTTTT. Translated, it gives CASRGQGNTGELFF. The rearrangement joins TRBV30 to TRBJ2-2; 9 bases are shared with TRBD1. The CDR3 is 14 residues long. J was trimmed by 1 base and V by 7 bases; bases with no gene match: 4. Germline values: CDR1 GTSNPN, CDR2 SVGIG (reference sequence).

The genes are TRBV4-1 and TRBJ1-5, with 7 nucleotides matching TRBD1. Germline loops: CDR1 MGHRA, CDR2 YSYEKL. V shed 1 base, J shed 0 bases, and the junction held 3 bases outside the gene matches. This CDR3 comprises 16 residues. CDR3 sequence (DNA): TGCGCCAGCAGCCAAGGGACAGGCTATAGCAATCAGCCCCAGCATTTT. Its translation: CASSQGTGYSNQPQHF.

The CDR3 here is CASSERQMNTEAFF. As DNA, the CDR3 is TGTGCCAGCAGTGAACGACAGATGAACACTGAAGCTTTCTTT. V gene TRBV25-1 combines with J gene TRBJ1-1; D possibly corresponds to TRBD1 (5 bases). This CDR3 comprises 14 residues. Trimming removed 2 bases from V and 0 bases from J, with 7 bases in between. Germline assignment: CDR1 MGHDK and CDR2 SYGVNS.

As DNA, the CDR3 is TGCAGTGCTAGTCAGCGGGGGGCTGTCTCCTACAATGAGCAGTTCTTC. This codes for CSASQRGAVSYNEQFF. The V call is TRBV20-1, the J call TRBJ2-1; TRBD2 matches 9 bases. Trimming took 3 bases from V and 0 from J; bases not matched to a gene: 6. CDR1 and CDR2 (germline): DFQATT, SNEGSKA (reference sequence). This CDR3 contains 16 residues.

CDR3 sequence reads: CASSRTRNTEAFF. The CDR3 coding sequence is TGTGCCAGCAGTAGGACACGGAACACTGAAGCTTTCTTT. The chain links TRBV6-5 to TRBJ1-1; possible D gene TRBD1, 5 bases. Trimming pared 5 bases from V and 1 base from J, leaving 8 bases between. Germline V lookup: CDR1 MNHEY, CDR2 SVGAGI. The CDR3 length is 13 residues.

The rearrangement joins TRBV18 to TRBJ2-6; TRBD1 aligns across 8 bases. The CDR3 is made up of 17 amino acids. With 6 bases clipped from V and 2 bases from J, the junction kept 9 bases outside the gene matches. Looked up from germline, CDR1 is KGHSH and CDR2 is LQKENI. CDR3 region: CASSGTGEPTGANVLTF. The DNA for the CDR3 is TGTGCCAGCTCCGGGACAGGTGAACCCACTGGGGCCAACGTCCTGACTTTC.